Listed below are T cell receptor beta chains from one sample, sequenced in a study of long-term antiretroviral therapy in people with HIV. Produced via immunoSEQ multiplex PCR; TCRdb's table is partial and in-frame only. This table has roughly 21,000 clones, roughly 79% appearing once. The sample in question was unsorted PBMCs, obtained 0.1 years before starting antiretroviral therapy. All receptors come from a man aged 40-49 years with HIV. CDR3s include the opening cysteine and the closing phenylalanine or tryptophan. D genes are given only for firm matches. Clone size appears in some rows only: once, few, many, or a class for an expanded clone.

abundance | d_gene | j_gene | v_gene | CDR3aa | CDR3nt
NA | NA | TRBJ2-1 | TRBV7-9 | CASSVSGNSYNEQFF | TGTGCCAGCAGCGTTAGCGGTAACTCCTACAATGAGCAGTTCTTC
few | NA | TRBJ2-7 | TRBV19 | CAASRGAGSYEQYF | TGTGCCGCCTCCAGGGGCGCAGGGTCCTACGAGCAGTACTTC
NA | NA | TRBJ1-2 | TRBV23-1 | CASSALRDHYGYTF | TGCGCCAGCAGTGCTCTCCGGGACCATTATGGCTACACCTTC
NA | NA | TRBJ2-4 | TRBV18 | CASSPERIAKNIQYF | TGTGCCAGCTCACCGGAGCGGATAGCCAAAAACATTCAGTACTTC
NA | TRBD2 | TRBJ2-1 | TRBV13 | CASSLGLADNEQFF | TGTGCCAGCAGCTTGGGACTAGCGGACAATGAGCAGTTCTTC
NA | TRBD2 | TRBJ2-1 | TRBV11-2 | CASSVSGRGFDEQFF | TGTGCCAGCAGCGTTAGCGGGAGGGGTTTCGATGAGCAGTTCTTC
NA | TRBD1 | TRBJ2-7 | TRBV27 | CASSPLGTGQYEQYF | TGTGCCAGCAGCCCTCTTGGGACAGGGCAGTACGAGCAGTACTTC
NA | TRBD1 | TRBJ1-6 | TRBV5-5 | CASSSTGTGSSPLHF | TGTGCCAGCAGTTCGACCGGGACAGGGTCATCACCCCTCCACTTT
NA | NA | TRBJ1-1 | TRBV18 | CASSPSGGNTEAFF | TGTGCCAGCTCACCTTCGGGCGGGAACACTGAAGCTTTCTTT
NA | NA | TRBJ2-3 | TRBV18 | CASSPFRDSPADTQYF | TGTGCCAGCTCCCCTTTCCGGGACTCCCCGGCAGATACGCAGTATTTT
NA | NA | TRBJ2-3 | TRBV12-5 | CASGRTGGFTDTQYF | TGTGCTAGTGGTAGAACCGGAGGGTTCACAGATACGCAGTATTTT
NA | NA | TRBJ2-1 | TRBV7-9 | CASSLDRLAIPHNEQFF | TGTGCCAGCAGCTTAGATAGGTTGGCTATACCCCACAATGAGCAGTTCTTC
NA | TRBD1 | TRBJ1-1 | TRBV2 | CASSRQGRETEAFF | TGTGCCAGCAGTCGACAGGGTCGAGAAACTGAAGCTTTCTTT